One and the same sample provided the 9 T cell receptor beta chains below, sequenced in a study of shared clonotypes between healthy human individuals. Here immunoSEQ multiplex PCR was the method, and the copy in TCRdb shows in-frame clones only, minus some. This sample has about 490,000 clones, with about 82% found just once. Sequenced input: PBMCs. The receptors here all came from a woman aged 40 to 49 in good health. Some clones in this sample may be carry-over from other donors' samples.

The V and J genes are TRBV5-4 and TRBJ2-7; D is undetermined. From germline, CDR1 is SGHNT and CDR2 YYREEE (reference sequence). The germline V and J ends were trimmed by 1 base and 3 bases, with 8 bases remaining between them. This CDR3 has 13 amino acids. The CDR3, as DNA: TGTGCCAGCAGCTTGTCCACAGACTACGAGCAGTACTTC. As protein: CASSLSTDYEQYF.

Note on this clone: Possible read error: a much larger clone is one base away. The chain links TRBV4-2 to TRBJ2-5; 10 positions match TRBD2. The tail of the sequence fits TRBJ2-7 better, so the J call may be wrong. The CDR3 has 14 amino acids. Germline V gene data show CDR1 as LGHNA and CDR2 as YNFKEQ. For the CDR3, the DNA is TGTGCCAGCAGCCTTTCGGGACTAGCGAGCGAGCAGTACTTC. Residues: CASSLSGLASEQYF.

Comment on this clone: The same CDR3 arises from other DNA sequences in this sample as well. The V call is TRBV29-1, the J call TRBJ2-5; D uncertain. The CDR3 is made up of 12 amino acids. V was pared by 3 bases and J by 0 bases, with 5 bases between. The V gene's germline CDR1 is SQVTM and CDR2 ANQGSEA. CDR3 in amino acids: CSVDRNQETQYF. The CDR3 DNA follows: TGCAGCGTTGACAGGAACCAAGAGACCCAGTACTTC.

The rearrangement links TRBV28 to TRBJ2-7; 7 nucleotides match TRBD2. This CDR3 has 14 amino acids. Germline trimming cut 7 bases from V and 2 bases from J; bases unmatched to any gene: 8. Germline V gene data show CDR1 as MDHEN and CDR2 as SYDVKM. CDR3 coding DNA: TGTGCCAGCAACCCGGGGGGATTCCCCTACGAGCAGTACTTC. Residues: CASNPGGFPYEQYF.

The chain employs TRBV4-3 and TRBJ2-7; D is possibly TRBD2 (6 bases). CDR3 length: 14 amino acids. The V gene's germline CDR1 is LGHNA and CDR2 YSLEER. Trimming took 0 bases from V and 7 from J, leaving 13 bases between them. The CDR3 DNA reads as TGCGCCAGCAGCCAAGATCGGGGACTCGGGGAGCAGTACTTC. Protein product: CASSQDRGLGEQYF.

V is TRBV19 and J is TRBJ2-1; D remains unclear. The CDR3 has 15 residues. Germline CDR1 reads LNHDA; CDR2 reads SQIVND (reference sequence). Trimming removed 0 bases at V and 8 bases at J, with 14 bases between. The chain's CDR3 is CASSIDPWGSDEQFF. The CDR3 DNA follows: TGTGCCAGTAGTATAGATCCGTGGGGATCCGATGAGCAGTTCTTC. The whole variable domain, filled in from reference TRBV19 and TRBJ2-1, reads DGGITQSPKYLFRKEGQNVTLSCEQNLNHDAMYWYRQDPGQGLRLIYYSQIVNDFQKGDIAEGYSVSREKKESFPLTVTSAQKNPTAFYLCASSIDPWGSDEQFFGPGTRLTVL.

This sequence joins TRBV5-1 and TRBJ2-3, with 10 positions matching TRBD2. The CDR3 runs 16 residues. Germline V gene data show CDR1 as SGHRS and CDR2 as YFSETQ. Trimming took 4 bases from V and 4 from J; bases not matched to a gene: 9. The CDR3 region is CASSHVAGGDSDTQYF. The CDR3 DNA reads as TGCGCCAGCAGCCATGTAGCGGGAGGAGACTCAGATACGCAGTATTTT.

This rearrangement joins TRBV6-5 to TRBJ2-5; 7 nucleotides match TRBD1. The CDR3 extends over 15 amino acids. CDR1 MNHEY and CDR2 SVGAGI come from the germline V gene. V lost 5 bases, J lost 0 bases, and 6 bases stayed unmatched. The CDR3 spells CASSRGGANQETQYF. The CDR3 DNA reads TGTGCCAGCAGTCGAGGGGGCGCAAACCAAGAGACCCAGTACTTC.

The CDR3: CASSLGPGELFF. The CDR3 DNA reads as TGTGCCAGCAGCTTAGGGCCCGGGGAGCTGTTTTTT. The chain combines TRBV7-6 with TRBJ2-2; D call uncertain. This CDR3 comprises 12 residues. Trimming took 1 base from V and 6 from J, leaving 3 bases between them. Germline CDR1 reads SGHVS; CDR2 reads FNYEAQ.